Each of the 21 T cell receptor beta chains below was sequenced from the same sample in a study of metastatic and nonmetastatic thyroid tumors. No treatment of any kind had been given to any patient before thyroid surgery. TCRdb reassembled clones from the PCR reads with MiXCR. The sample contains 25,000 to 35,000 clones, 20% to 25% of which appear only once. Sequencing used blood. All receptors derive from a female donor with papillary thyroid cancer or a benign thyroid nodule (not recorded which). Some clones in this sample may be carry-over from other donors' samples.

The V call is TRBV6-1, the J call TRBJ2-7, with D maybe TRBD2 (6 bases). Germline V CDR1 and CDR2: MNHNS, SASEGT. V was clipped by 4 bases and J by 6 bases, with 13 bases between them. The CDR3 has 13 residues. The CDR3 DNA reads TGTGCCAGCAGTGCCGCGGGGCTGGGCGAGCAGTACTTC. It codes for CASSAAGLGEQYF.

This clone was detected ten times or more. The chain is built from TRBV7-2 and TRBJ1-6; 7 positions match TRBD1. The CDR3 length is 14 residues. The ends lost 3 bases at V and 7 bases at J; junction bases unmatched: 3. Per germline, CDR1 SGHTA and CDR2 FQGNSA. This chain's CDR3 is CASSFRQGNSPLHF. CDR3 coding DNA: TGTGCCAGCAGCTTCCGACAGGGAAATTCACCCCTCCACTTT.

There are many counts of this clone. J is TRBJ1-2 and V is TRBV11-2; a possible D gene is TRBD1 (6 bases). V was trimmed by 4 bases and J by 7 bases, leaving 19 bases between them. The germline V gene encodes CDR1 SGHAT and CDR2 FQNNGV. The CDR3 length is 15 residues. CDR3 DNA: TGTGCCAGCAGCTCGCTATCCCAGGGGCAATTTGGCTACACCTTC. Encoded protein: CASSSLSQGQFGYTF. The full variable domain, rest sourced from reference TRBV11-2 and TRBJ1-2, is EAGVAQSPRYKIIEKRQSVAFWCNPISGHATLYWYQQILGQGPKLLIQFQNNGVVDDSQLPKDRFSAERLKGVDSTLKIQPAKLEDSAVYLCASSSLSQGQFGYTFGSGTRLTVV.

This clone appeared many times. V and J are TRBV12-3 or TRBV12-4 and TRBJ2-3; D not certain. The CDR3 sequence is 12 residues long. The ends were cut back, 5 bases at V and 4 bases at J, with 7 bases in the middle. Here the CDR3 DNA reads TGTGCCAGCAGTAGCTTGGCAGATACGCAGTATTTT. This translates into CASSSLADTQYF.

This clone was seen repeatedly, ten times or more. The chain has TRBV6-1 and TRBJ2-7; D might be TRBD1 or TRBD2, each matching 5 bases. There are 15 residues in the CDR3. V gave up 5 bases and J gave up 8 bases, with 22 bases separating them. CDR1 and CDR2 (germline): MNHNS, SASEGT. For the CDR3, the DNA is TGTGCCAGCAGTATCGATCCCGGGACGGCGAACCAGCAGTACTTC. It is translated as CASSIDPGTANQQYF.

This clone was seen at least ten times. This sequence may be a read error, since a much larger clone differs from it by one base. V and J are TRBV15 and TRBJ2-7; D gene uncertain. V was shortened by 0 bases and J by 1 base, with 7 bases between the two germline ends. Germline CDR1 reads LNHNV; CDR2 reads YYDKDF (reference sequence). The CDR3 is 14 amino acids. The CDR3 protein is CATSRDYTSYEQYF. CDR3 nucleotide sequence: TGTGCCACCAGCAGAGATTATACATCCTACGAGCAGTACTTC.

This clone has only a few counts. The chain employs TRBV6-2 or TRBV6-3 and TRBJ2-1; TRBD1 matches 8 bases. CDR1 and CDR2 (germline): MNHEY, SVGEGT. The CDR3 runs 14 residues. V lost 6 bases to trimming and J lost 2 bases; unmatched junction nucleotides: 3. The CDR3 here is CASRNRGTYNEQFF. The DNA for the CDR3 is TGTGCCAGCAGGAACAGGGGGACCTACAATGAGCAGTTCTTC.

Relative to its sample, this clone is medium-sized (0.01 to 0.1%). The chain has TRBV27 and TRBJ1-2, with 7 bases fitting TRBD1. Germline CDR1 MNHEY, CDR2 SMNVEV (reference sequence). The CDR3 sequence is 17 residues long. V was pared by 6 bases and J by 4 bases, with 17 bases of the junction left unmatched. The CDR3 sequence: CASRPRLPGGPIYGYTF. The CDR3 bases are TGTGCCAGCAGGCCGAGGTTGCCAGGGGGACCAATCTATGGCTACACCTTC.

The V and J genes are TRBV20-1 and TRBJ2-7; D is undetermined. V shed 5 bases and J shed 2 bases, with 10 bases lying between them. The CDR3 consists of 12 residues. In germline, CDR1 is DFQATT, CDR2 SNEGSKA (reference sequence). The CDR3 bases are TGCAGTGCTTTGGTGGCAACCTACGAGCAGTACTTC. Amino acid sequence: CSALVATYEQYF.

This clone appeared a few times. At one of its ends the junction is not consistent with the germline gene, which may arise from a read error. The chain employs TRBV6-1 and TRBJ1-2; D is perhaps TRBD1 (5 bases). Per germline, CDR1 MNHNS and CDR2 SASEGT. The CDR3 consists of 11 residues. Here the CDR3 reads CSSRQGSCYTF. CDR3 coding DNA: TGTTCCAGCCGTCAGGGATCGTGCTACACCTTC.

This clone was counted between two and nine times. This CDR3 is CASSPQTGDYGYTF. CDR3 coding DNA: TGTGCCAGCAGCCCTCAGACGGGGGACTATGGCTACACCTTC. J is TRBJ1-2 and V is TRBV28; a weak D match, TRBD1 (5 bases). Trimming took off 6 bases at V and 3 bases at J, with 14 bases between the two ends. From germline, CDR1 is MDHEN and CDR2 SYDVKM. This CDR3 is 14 amino acids long.

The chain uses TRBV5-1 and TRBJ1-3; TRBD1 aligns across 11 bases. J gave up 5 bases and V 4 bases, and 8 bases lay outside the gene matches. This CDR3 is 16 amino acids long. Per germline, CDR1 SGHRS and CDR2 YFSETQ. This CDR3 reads CASSPTDRGHRNTIYF. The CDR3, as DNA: TGCGCCAGCAGCCCTACGGACAGGGGGCATAGAAACACCATATATTTT.

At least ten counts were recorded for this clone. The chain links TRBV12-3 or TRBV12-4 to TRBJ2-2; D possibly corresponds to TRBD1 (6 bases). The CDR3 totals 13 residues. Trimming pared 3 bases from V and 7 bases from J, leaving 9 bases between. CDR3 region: CASSLDSLGELFF. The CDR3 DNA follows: TGTGCCAGCAGTTTGGACAGTCTCGGGGAGCTGTTTTTT.

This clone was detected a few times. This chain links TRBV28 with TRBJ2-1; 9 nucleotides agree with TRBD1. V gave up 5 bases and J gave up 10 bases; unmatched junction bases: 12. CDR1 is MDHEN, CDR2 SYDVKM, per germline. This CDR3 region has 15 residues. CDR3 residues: CASSPSGQGMMEQFF. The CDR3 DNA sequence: TGTGCCAGCAGTCCGTCGGGACAGGGTATGATGGAGCAGTTCTTC.

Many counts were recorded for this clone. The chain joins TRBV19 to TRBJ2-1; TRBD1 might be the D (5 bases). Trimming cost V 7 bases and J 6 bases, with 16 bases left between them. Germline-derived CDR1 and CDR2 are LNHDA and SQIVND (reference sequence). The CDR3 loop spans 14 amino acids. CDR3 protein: CASKEGDHCNEQFF. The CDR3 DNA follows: TGTGCCAGTAAGGAAGGGGATCACTGCAATGAGCAGTTCTTC. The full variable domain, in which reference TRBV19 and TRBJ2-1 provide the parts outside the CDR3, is DGGITQSPKYLFRKEGQNVTLSCEQNLNHDAMYWYRQDPGQGLRLIYYSQIVNDFQKGDIAEGYSVSREKKESFPLTVTSAQKNPTAFYLCASKEGDHCNEQFFGPGTRLTVL.

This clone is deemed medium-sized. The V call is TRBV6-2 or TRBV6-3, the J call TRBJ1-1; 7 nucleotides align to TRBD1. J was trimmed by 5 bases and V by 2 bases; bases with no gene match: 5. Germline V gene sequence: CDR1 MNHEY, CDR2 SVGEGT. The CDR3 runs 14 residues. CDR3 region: CASSYEGALTEAFF. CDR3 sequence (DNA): TGTGCCAGCAGTTACGAGGGGGCGTTGACTGAAGCTTTCTTT.

CDR3 region: CSARDLTIGADTQYF. The CDR3 DNA follows: TGCAGTGCTAGAGATCTAACAATCGGGGCAGATACGCAGTATTTT. This chain joins TRBV20-1 and TRBJ2-3, with a tentative D call TRBD2 (5 bases). V lost 0 bases and J 4 bases, leaving 14 bases between the germline ends. The germline CDR1 and CDR2 sequences are DFQATT and SNEGSKA (reference sequence). The CDR3 is made up of 15 amino acids.

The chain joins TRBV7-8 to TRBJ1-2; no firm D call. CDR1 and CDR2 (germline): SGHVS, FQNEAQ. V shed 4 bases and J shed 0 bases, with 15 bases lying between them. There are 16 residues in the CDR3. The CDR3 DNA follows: TGTGCCAGCAGCTCTATCCCAGCCGCGCCTAACTATGGCTACACCTTC. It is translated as CASSSIPAAPNYGYTF.

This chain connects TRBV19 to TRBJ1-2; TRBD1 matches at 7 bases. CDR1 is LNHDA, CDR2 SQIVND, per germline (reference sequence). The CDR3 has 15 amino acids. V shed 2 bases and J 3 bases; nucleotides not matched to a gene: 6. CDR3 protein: CASSIYGQVYYGYTF. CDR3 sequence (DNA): TGTGCCAGTAGTATATACGGACAGGTTTACTATGGCTACACCTTC.

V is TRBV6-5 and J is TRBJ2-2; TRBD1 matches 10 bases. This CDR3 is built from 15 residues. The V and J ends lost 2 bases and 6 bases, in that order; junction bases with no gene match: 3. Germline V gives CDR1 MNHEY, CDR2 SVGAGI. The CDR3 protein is CASSYDRGPAGELFF. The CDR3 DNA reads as TGTGCCAGCAGTTACGACAGGGGGCCCGCCGGGGAGCTGTTTTTT.

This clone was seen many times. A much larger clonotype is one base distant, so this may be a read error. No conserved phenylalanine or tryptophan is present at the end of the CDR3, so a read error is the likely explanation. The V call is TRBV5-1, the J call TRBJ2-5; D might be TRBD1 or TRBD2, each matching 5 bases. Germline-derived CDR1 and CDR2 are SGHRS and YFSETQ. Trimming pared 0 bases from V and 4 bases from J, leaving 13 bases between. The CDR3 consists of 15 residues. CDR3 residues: CASSLGSLGAETQYL. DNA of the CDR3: TGCGCCAGCAGCTTGGGGAGCCTCGGGGCAGAGACCCAGTACCTC.